Listed below are T cell receptor beta chains from one sample, sequenced in a study of PD-1 and CTLA-4 blockade in melanoma. Profiled with immunoSEQ multiplex PCR; TCRdb holds only in-frame clones, not every one. The data show about 31,000 clones, approximately 90% seen once. Here the sequenced sample was CD8+ T cells from peripheral blood, taken from a patient given anti-PD-1 treatment. Source of these receptors: a human donor with melanoma. Each CDR3 is given with its conserved first and last residue.

CDR3 protein	V gene
CASPPGRTYEQYF	TRBV5-1
CASSIDAGPNTEAFF	TRBV19
CASSEGRLDNEQFF	TRBV9
CASSFTQGTAYEQYF	TRBV5-5
CASSSPEREGRNGETQYF	TRBV7-9
CASFLTGSDQPQHF	TRBV6-5
CASSMWSNSYEQYF	TRBV19
CASTLYNEQFF	TRBV12-3/TRBV12-4
CATSRGDRENEKLFF	TRBV15
CASSLYRGTDTQYF	TRBV27
CASSSIDTDTQYF	TRBV28
CAISEFGTGEQFF	TRBV10-3
CASTLLRSGRQPQHF	TRBV12-1
CASSLGQLNQPQHF	TRBV27
CASSRSLSQPQHF	TRBV12-3/TRBV12-4
CASGKGVDTEAFF	TRBV7-9
CASSTGLGTEAFF	TRBV27
CASSTPGLDLAFF	TRBV5-4
CATSDLSGNQPQHF	TRBV24-1
CASSYPTVNYGYTF	TRBV6-7
CAWSVLKEGDGYTF	TRBV30
CASSFGVDTQYF	TRBV5-4
CASSPYGTGRGEQYF	TRBV27
CASSMTGDQPQHF	TRBV27
CASSLASGSHEQYF	TRBV11-2
CASGVTNEKLFF	TRBV12-3/TRBV12-4
CASSSNRDAVRTEAFF	TRBV5-1
CASSRDGNTEAFF	TRBV5-4
CSVVDYEGQDTQYF	TRBV29-1
CASSKTGGLEAFF	TRBV6-5
CASSGTGGSGTEAFF	TRBV25-1
CASSPGQGTGNYGYTF	TRBV5-1
CASSQDSGATEAFF	TRBV4-2
CASTMGLAGGNEQFF	TRBV19
CASSPARYNQPQHF	TRBV28
CASSSPPEPQHF	TRBV7-8
CASSKTSGDGTDTQYF	TRBV4-2
CASSLSGIHQPQHF	TRBV11-2
CASSFQGSTGELFF	TRBV7-9
CASSSTWTSIYEQYF	TRBV5-5